This T cell receptor (beta chain) was sequenced in a study of CD8 T cells in ankylosing spondylitis. Quantitative barcoded 5'-RACE was used to prepare TCR beta libraries. MiXCR, applied by TCRdb to the 5' RACE reads, yields one record per CDR3 protein. This sample has approximately 200,000 distinct CDR3 sequences, with 10% to 15% found just once. Germline assignment: CDR1 SGDLS and CDR2 YYNGEE. The CDR3 sequence is 12 residues long. The V end lost 7 bases, the J end lost 2 bases, and 7 bases lay between the germline ends. In this sample, this clonotype turned up many times. The antigen is undetermined. Regarding the study as a whole: A TCR beta motif of eight highly homologous variants appeared characteristic of ankylosing spondylitis blood. Disease-linked clones bore a CD8+ phenotype, appearing relatively rarely in peripheral blood.

The sequence was collected from a female donor with ankylosing spondylitis or in good health (not recorded which). The chain carries TRBV9 and TRBJ2-1; D is perhaps TRBD2 (6 bases). Source material: blood, either unsorted or a sorted T cell fraction (not recorded which). CDR3 nucleotide sequence: TGTGCCAGCGGCGGGACCTACAATGAGCAGTTCTTC. This translates into CASGGTYNEQFF.